Only one count was recorded for the clone carrying this T cell receptor beta chain. Method: immunoSEQ multiplex PCR; TCRdb's copy keeps in-frame clones and lacks some. This table has about 480,000 clones, nearly 80% appearing once. These data belong to a study of shared clonotypes between healthy human individuals. With 4 bases removed from V and 4 bases from J, the gap between germline ends came to 11 bases. CDR1 and CDR2 (germline): MNHNY, SVGAGI (reference sequence). The CDR3 totals 13 residues. The sample was PBMCs. The chain has TRBV6-6 and TRBJ2-7; unclear D gene. The clonotype comes from a middle-aged woman in good health. Some clones in this sample may be carry-over from other donors' samples. The CDR3 nucleotides are TGTGCCAGCAGTTCCCCCGAGCCGTACGAGCAGTACTTC. Translated: CASSSPEPYEQYF.